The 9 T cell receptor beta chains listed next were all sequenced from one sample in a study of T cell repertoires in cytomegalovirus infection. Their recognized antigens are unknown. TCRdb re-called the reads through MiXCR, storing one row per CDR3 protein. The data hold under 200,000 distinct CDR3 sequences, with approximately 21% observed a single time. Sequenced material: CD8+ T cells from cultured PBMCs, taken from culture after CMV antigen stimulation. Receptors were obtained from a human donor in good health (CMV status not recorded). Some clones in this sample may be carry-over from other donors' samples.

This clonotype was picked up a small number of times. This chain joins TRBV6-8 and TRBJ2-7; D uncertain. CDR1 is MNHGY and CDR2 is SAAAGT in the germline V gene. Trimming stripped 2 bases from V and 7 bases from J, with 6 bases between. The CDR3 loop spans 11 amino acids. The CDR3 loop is CASSYNREQYF. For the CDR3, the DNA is TGTGCCAGCAGTTACAACCGGGAGCAGTACTTC.

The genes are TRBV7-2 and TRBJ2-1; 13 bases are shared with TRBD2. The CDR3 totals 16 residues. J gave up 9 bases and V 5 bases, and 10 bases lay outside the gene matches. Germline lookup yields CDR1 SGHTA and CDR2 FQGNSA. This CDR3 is CASSAALAGGPGEQFF. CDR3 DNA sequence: TGTGCCAGCAGCGCGGCACTAGCGGGGGGGCCGGGTGAGCAGTTCTTC.

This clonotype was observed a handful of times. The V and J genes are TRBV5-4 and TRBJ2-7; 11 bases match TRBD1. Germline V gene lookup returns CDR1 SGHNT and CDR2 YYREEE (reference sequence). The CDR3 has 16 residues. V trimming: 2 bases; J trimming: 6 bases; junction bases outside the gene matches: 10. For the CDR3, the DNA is TGTGCCAGCAGCTTTAGGACAGGGGGCGTTTTCGGCGAGCAGTACTTC. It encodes CASSFRTGGVFGEQYF. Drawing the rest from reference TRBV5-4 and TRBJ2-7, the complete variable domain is ETGVTQSPTHLIKTRGQQVTLRCSSQSGHNTVSWYQQALGQGPQFIFQYYREEENGRGNFPPRFSGLQFPNYSSELNVNALELDDSALYLCASSFRTGGVFGEQYFGPGTRLTVT.

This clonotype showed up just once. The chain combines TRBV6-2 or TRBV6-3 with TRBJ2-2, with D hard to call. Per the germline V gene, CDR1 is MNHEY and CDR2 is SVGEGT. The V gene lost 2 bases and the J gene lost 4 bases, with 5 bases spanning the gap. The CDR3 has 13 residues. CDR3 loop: CASSYGSTGELFF. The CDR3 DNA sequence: TGTGCCAGCAGTTACGGTAGCACCGGGGAGCTGTTTTTT.

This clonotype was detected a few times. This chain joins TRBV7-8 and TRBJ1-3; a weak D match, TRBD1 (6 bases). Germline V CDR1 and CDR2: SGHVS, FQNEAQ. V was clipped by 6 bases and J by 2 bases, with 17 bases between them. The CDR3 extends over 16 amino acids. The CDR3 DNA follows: TGTGCCAGCAGTCCAAACACAGGGAGCACTGGAAACACCATATATTTT. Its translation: CASSPNTGSTGNTIYF.

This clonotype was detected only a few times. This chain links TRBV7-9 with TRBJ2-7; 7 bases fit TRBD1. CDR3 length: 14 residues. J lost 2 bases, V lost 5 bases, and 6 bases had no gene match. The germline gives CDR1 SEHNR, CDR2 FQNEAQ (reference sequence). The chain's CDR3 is CASSPPGQPYEQYF. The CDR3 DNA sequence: TGTGCCAGCAGCCCGCCGGGACAGCCCTACGAGCAGTACTTC.

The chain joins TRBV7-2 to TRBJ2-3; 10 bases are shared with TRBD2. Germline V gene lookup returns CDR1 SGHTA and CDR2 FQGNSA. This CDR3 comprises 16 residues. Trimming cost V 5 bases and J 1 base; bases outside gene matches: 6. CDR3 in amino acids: CASSPSGGYGTDTQYF. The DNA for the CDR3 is TGTGCCAGCAGCCCTAGCGGGGGTTATGGCACAGATACGCAGTATTTT.

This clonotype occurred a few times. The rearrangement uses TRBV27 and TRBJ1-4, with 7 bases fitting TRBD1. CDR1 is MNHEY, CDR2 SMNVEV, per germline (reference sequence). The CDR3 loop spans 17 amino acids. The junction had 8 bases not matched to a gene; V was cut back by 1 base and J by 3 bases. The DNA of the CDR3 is TGTGCCAGCAGTTTATTAGGGGGCGCGTTCCCTAATGAAAAACTGTTTTTT. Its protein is CASSLLGGAFPNEKLFF.

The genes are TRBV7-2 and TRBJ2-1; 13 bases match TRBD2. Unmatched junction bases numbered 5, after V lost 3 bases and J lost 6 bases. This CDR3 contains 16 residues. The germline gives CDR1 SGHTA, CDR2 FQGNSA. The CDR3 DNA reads TGTGCCAGCAGCTTTCCACTAGCGGGGGGGCTCAATGAGCAGTTCTTC. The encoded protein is CASSFPLAGGLNEQFF.